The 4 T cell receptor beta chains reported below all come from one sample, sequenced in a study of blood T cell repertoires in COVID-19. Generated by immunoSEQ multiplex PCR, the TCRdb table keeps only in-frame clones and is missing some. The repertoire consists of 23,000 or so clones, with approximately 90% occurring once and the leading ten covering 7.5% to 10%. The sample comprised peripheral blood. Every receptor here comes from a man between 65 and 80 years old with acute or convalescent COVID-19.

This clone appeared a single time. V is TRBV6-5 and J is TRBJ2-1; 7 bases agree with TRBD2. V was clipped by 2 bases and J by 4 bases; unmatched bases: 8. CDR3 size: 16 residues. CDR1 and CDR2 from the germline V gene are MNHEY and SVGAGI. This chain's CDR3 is CASSYLPAGSYNEQFF. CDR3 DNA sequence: TGTGCCAGCAGTTACCTCCCAGCGGGATCATACAATGAGCAGTTCTTC.

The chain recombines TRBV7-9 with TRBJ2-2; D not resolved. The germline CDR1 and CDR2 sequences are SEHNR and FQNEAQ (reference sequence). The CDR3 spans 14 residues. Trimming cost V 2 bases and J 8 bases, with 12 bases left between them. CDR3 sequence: CASSLTIAGGELFF. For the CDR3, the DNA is TGTGCCAGCAGCTTAACCATAGCTGGAGGGGAGCTGTTTTTT.

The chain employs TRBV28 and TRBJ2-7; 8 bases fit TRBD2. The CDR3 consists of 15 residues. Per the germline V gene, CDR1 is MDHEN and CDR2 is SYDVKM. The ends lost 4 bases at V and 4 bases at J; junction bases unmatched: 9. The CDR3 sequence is CASSSRKREKYEQYF. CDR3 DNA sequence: TGTGCCAGCAGTTCGCGCAAGCGGGAGAAGTACGAGCAGTACTTC.

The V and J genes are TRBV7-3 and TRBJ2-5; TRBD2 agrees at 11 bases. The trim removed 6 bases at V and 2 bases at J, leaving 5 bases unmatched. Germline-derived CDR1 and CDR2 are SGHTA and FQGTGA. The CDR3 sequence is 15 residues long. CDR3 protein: CASSLAGGSQETQYF. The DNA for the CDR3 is TGTGCCAGCAGTTTAGCGGGAGGGTCACAAGAGACCCAGTACTTC.